Given below is one T cell receptor (beta chain) in context. Its antigen remains unidentified. The source of the sample is a study of CD8 T cells in Susac syndrome. Study-level results: It was in TEMRA cells and active patients that Susac CD8+ clonal expansion peaked.

The patients with Susac syndrome satisfied recently defined diagnostic criteria for either definite or probable disease. The authors negatively isolated CD8+ and CD4+ T cells and FACS-enriched TEMRA cells. Random hexamers were used to reverse transcribe 0.5 to 1 ug of RNA. Using its own MiXCR run on the immunoSEQ multiplex PCR reads, TCRdb lists one record per CDR3 protein. The table records roughly 76,000 distinct CDR3 sequences, 90% to 95% of them present only once. Per germline, CDR1 DFQATT and CDR2 SNEGSKA (reference sequence). The CDR3 is 14 amino acids. V shed 6 bases, J shed 4 bases, and the junction held 6 bases outside the gene matches.

This sequence originates from a human donor with Susac syndrome. The sequencing sample was made of CD8+ T cells from PBMCs. The genes are TRBV20-1 and TRBJ2-1; 10 bases align to TRBD2. The CDR3 loop is CSAKRAGGYNEQFF. CDR3 DNA sequence: TGCAGTGCAAAAAGAGCGGGAGGGTACAATGAGCAGTTCTTC.